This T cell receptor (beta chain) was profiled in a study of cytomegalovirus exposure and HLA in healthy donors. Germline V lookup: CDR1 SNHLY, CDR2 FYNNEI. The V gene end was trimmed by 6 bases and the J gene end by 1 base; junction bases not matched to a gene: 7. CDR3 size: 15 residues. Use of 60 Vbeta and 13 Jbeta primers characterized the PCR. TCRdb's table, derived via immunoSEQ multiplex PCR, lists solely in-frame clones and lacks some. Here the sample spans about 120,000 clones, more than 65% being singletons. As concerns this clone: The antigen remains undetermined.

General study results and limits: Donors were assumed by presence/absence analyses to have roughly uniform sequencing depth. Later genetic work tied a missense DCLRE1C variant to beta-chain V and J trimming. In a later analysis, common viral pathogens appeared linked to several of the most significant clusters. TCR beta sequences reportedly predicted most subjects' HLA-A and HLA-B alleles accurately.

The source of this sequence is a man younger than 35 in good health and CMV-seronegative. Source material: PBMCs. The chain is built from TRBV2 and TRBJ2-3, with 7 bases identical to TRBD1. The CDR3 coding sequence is TGTGCCAGCAGCCAGGGGGTTCCCGGCACAGATACGCAGTATTTT. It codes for CASSQGVPGTDTQYF.